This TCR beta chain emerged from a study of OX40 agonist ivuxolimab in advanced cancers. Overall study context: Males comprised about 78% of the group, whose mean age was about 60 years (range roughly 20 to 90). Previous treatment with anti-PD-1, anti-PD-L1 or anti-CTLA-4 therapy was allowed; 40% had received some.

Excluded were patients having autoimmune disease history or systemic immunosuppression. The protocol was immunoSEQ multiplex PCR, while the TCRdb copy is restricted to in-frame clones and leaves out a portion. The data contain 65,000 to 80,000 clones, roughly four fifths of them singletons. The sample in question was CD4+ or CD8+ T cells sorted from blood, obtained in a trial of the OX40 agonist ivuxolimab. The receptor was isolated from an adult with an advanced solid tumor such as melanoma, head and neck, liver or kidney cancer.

CDR3 in DNA: TGCGCCAGCAGTCAGGGGGCGGGAGCAGCAAACATTCAGTACTTC. As protein: CASSQGAGAANIQYF. The chain uses TRBV5-1 and TRBJ2-4, with a weak D call TRBD1 (8 bases). The V end was cut by 5 bases, the J end by 6 bases, with 18 bases between. CDR3 size: 15 residues. Germline CDR1 reads SGHRS; CDR2 reads YFSETQ.